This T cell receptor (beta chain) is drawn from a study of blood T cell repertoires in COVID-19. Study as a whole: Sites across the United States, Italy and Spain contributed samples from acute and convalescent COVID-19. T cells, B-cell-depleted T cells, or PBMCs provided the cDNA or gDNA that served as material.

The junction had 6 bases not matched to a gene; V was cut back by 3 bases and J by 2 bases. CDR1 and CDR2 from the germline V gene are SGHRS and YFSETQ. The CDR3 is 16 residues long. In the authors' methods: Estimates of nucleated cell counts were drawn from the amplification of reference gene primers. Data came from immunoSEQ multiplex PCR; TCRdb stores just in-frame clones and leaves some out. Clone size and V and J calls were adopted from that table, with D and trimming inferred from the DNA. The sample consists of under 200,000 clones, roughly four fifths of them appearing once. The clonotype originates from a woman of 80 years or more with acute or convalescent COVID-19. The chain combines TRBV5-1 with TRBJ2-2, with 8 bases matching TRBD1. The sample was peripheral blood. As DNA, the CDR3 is TGCGCCAGCAGCTGGGGGGACAGGCCAAACACCGGGGAGCTGTTTTTT. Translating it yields CASSWGDRPNTGELFF. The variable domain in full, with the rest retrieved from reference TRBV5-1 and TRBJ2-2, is KAGVTQTPRYLIKTRGQQVTLSCSPISGHRSVSWYQQTPGQGLQFLFEYFSETQRNKGNFPGRFSGRQFSNSRSEMNVSTLELGDSALYLCASSWGDRPNTGELFFGEGSRLTVL.